Below, 10 T cell receptor beta chains from the same sample are listed, as sequenced in a study of cytomegalovirus exposure and HLA in healthy donors. Repertoires were generated with immunoSEQ multiplex PCR, while TCRdb's copy carries only in-frame clones and drops some. The top ten clones hold approximately 1.5% of a sample with about 64,000 clones, roughly 91% of them seen once. Sequenced material: PBMCs. The receptors derive from a woman aged 18-29 years in good health and CMV-seronegative.

The chain is built from TRBV4-3 and TRBJ1-5; the D is unclear. The V gene's germline CDR1 is LGHNA and CDR2 YSLEER. V lost 0 bases and J lost 2, with 11 bases in between. The CDR3 extends over 16 amino acids. The chain's CDR3 is CASSQDAGVGNQPQHF. The CDR3, as DNA: TGCGCCAGCAGCCAAGACGCCGGGGTCGGCAATCAGCCCCAGCATTTT.

This chain joins TRBV10-2 and TRBJ1-2; possible D gene TRBD1, 5 bases. CDR1 and CDR2 (germline): WSHSY, SAAADI. The CDR3 consists of 12 residues. V lost 4 bases and J lost 8, with 11 bases in between. The CDR3 sequence: CASSGAGQGYTF. CDR3 nucleotides: TGCGCCAGCAGTGGGGCAGGGCAGGGCTACACCTTC.

V gene TRBV4-2 combines with J gene TRBJ1-2; 8 bases align to TRBD1. This CDR3 spans 15 amino acids. The V and J ends lost 4 bases and 4 bases, in that order; junction bases with no gene match: 8. The V gene's germline CDR1 is LGHNA and CDR2 YNFKEQ. The CDR3 reads CASSPQGASLYGYTF. CDR3 nucleotide sequence: TGTGCCAGCAGCCCCCAGGGGGCGTCTCTCTATGGCTACACCTTC.

The chain recombines TRBV7-2 with TRBJ2-2; 9 nucleotides agree with TRBD2. V was pared by 3 bases and J by 5 bases, with 4 bases of the junction left unmatched. The CDR3 spans 15 residues. Germline V gene sequence: CDR1 SGHTA, CDR2 FQGNSA. In DNA, the CDR3 is TGTGCCAGCAGCTTTAGCGGGGGAGTAACCGGGGAGCTGTTTTTT. Residues: CASSFSGGVTGELFF.

V usage is TRBV29-1 and J usage is TRBJ2-7; TRBD1 might be the D (7 bases). V dropped 4 bases and J dropped 4 bases, with 29 bases sitting between them. The germline CDR1 and CDR2 sequences are SQVTM and ANQGSEA. The CDR3 has 18 residues. The CDR3 region has the DNA TGCAGCGTTGGGGTGTTTGGTCCAGGGGGGCACCTTTCTTACGAGCAGTACTTC. Its protein product is CSVGVFGPGGHLSYEQYF.

The chain links TRBV6-1 to TRBJ1-5, with a weak D call TRBD1 (5 bases). The CDR3 extends over 15 amino acids. The ends were cut back, 3 bases at V and 4 bases at J, with 13 bases in the middle. CDR1 and CDR2 (germline): MNHNS, SASEGT. The CDR3 protein is CASSEAWRGNQPQHF. The DNA of the CDR3 is TGTGCCAGCAGTGAGGCTTGGAGGGGTAATCAGCCCCAGCATTTT.

This sequence joins TRBV11-3 and TRBJ2-7, with D maybe TRBD1 (6 bases). CDR1 and CDR2 from the germline V gene are SGHNT and YENEEA. The CDR3 is 14 amino acids. V lost 2 bases and J lost 6, with 14 bases in between. CDR3 coding DNA: TGTGCCAGCAGCTTAATCAGGGGTCCCCTCGAGCAGTACTTC. Translation gives CASSLIRGPLEQYF.

This clone was observed a few times. The chain recombines TRBV7-2 with TRBJ2-2; tentative D call: TRBD2 (5 bases). Trimming cost V 5 bases and J 0 bases, with 13 bases left between them. The CDR3 runs 16 residues. CDR1 and CDR2 (germline): SGHTA, FQGNSA. CDR3 protein: CASSPRRTTNTGELFF. As DNA, the CDR3 is TGTGCCAGCAGCCCACGGAGGACCACGAACACCGGGGAGCTGTTTTTT. The full variable domain, its missing parts supplied by reference TRBV7-2 and TRBJ2-2, is GAGVSQSPSNKVTEKGKDVELRCDPISGHTALYWYRQSLGQGLEFLIYFQGNSAPDKSGLPSDRFSAERTGGSVSTLTIQRTQQEDSAVYLCASSPRRTTNTGELFFGEGSRLTVL.

This sequence joins TRBV19 and TRBJ1-2; D is possibly TRBD1 (5 bases). Germline loops: CDR1 LNHDA, CDR2 SQIVND (reference sequence). The length of the CDR3 is 15 residues. The V end was cut by 7 bases, the J end by 7 bases, with 22 bases between. The CDR3 is CASTILSGRLLGYTF. DNA of the CDR3: TGTGCCAGTACCATATTATCAGGGCGTCTGCTTGGCTACACCTTC.

This chain links TRBV5-4 with TRBJ2-1; 7 bases agree with TRBD1. The length of the CDR3 is 15 residues. After removal of 1 base from V and 4 bases from J, the junction contained 5 bases not matched to a gene. Looked up from germline, CDR1 is SGHNT and CDR2 is YYREEE (reference sequence). The CDR3, as DNA: TGTGCCAGCAGCTTGATAGGACAGGAGTACAATGAGCAGTTCTTC. Translation: CASSLIGQEYNEQFF.